The clone carrying this TCR beta chain has a handful of counts. TCRdb keeps only in-frame clones here, not all; method: immunoSEQ multiplex PCR. The table has roughly 290,000 clones, 87% seen once. Participants came from roughly 24 US areas, aged roughly 18 to 95 years. Resolution of symptoms, clearance, or two negative PCRs was present in recovered Cohort 3 donors. The CDR3 covers 14 residues. Germline loops: CDR1 SGHAT, CDR2 FQNNGV. V gave up 1 base and J gave up 2 bases, with 7 bases separating them. The sample is drawn from a study of blood T cell repertoires in COVID-19. In the study overall: T cells, B-cell-depleted T cells, or PBMCs provided the cDNA or gDNA that served as material.

The chain joins TRBV11-2 to TRBJ2-3; TRBD1 is a possible D gene (5 bases). This TCR was sampled from a woman between 35 and 50 years old who had recovered from COVID-19. The material sequenced was PBMCs or T cells enriched from blood (not recorded which). CDR3 coding DNA: TGTGCCAGCAGCTTAGCCAGGGTCACAGATACGCAGTATTTT. Translated, it gives CASSLARVTDTQYF.